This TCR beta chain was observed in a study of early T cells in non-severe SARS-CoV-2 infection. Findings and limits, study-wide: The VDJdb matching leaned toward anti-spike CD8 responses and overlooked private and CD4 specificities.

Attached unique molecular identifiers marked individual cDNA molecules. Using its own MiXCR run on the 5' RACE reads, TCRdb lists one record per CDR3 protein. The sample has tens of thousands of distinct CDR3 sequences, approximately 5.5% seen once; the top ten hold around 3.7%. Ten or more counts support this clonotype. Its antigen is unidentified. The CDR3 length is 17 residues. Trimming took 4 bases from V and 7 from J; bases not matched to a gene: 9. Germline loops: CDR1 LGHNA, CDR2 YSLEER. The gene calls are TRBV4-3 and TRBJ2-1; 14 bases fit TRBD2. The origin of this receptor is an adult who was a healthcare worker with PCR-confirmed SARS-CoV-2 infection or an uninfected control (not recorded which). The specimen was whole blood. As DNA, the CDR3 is TGCGCCAGCAGCCCCCGACTAGCGGGAGGGTCCACTAATGAGCAGTTCTTC. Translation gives CASSPRLAGGSTNEQFF.